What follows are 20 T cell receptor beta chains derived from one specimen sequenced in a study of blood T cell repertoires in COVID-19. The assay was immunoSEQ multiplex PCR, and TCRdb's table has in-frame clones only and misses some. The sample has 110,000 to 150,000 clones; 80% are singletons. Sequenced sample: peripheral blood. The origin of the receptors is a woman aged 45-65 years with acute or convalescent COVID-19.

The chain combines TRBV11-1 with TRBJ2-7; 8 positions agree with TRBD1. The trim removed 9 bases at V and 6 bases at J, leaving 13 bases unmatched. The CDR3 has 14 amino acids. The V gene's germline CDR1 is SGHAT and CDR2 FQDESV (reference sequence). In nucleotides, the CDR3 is TGTGCCAGTAATCATCAGGGGGCGCCTGGCGAGCAGTACTTC. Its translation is CASNHQGAPGEQYF. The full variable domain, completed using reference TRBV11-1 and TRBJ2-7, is EAEVAQSPRYKITEKSQAVAFWCDPISGHATLYWYRQILGQGPELLVQFQDESVVDDSQLPKDRFSAERLKGVDSTLKIQPAELGDSAMYLCASNHQGAPGEQYFGPGTRLTVT.

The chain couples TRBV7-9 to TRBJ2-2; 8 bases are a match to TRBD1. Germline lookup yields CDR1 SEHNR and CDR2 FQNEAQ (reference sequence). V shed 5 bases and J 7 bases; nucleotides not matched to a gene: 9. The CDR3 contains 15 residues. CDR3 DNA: TGTGCCAGCAGCGCAAGACAGGGGAGCCACGGGGAGCTGTTTTTT. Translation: CASSARQGSHGELFF.

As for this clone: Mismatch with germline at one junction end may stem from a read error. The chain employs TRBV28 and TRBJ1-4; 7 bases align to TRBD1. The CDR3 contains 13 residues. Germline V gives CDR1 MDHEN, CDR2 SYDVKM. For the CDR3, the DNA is TGTGCCAGCACGACAGGGCAGCAAAATCGCTTAGATTTT. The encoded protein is CASTTGQQNRLDF. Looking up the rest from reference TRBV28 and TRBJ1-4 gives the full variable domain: DVKVTQSSRYLVKRTGEKVFLECVQDMDHENMFWYRQDPGLGLRLIYFSYDVKMKEKGDIPEGYSVSREKKERFSLILESASTNQTSMYLCASTTGQQNRLDFGSGTQLSVL.

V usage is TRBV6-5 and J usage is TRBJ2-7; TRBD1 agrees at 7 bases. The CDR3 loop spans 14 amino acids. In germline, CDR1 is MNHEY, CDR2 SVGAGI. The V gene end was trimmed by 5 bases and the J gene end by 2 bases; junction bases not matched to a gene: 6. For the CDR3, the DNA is TGTGCCAGCAGTAACCGGGACAGTACCTACGAGCAGTACTTC. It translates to CASSNRDSTYEQYF.

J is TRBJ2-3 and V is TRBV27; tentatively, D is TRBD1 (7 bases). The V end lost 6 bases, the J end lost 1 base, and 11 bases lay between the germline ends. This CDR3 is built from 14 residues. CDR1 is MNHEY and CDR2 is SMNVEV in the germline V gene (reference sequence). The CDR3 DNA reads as TGTGCCAGCAGGATCAGGGGGGGCACAGATACGCAGTATTTT. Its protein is CASRIRGGTDTQYF.

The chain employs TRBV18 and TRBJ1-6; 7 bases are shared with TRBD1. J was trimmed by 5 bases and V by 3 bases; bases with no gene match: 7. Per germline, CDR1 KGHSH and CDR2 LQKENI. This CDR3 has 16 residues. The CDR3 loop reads CASSPYRGANNSPLHF. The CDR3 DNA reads TGTGCCAGCTCACCCTACAGGGGAGCTAATAATTCACCCCTCCACTTT.

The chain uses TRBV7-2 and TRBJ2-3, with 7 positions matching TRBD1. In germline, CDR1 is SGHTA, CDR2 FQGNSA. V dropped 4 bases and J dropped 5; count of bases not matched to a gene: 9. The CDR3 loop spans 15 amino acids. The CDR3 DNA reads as TGTGCCAGCAGCTCCCAGGGGGTAGGTGGAGATACGCAGTATTTT. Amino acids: CASSSQGVGGDTQYF.

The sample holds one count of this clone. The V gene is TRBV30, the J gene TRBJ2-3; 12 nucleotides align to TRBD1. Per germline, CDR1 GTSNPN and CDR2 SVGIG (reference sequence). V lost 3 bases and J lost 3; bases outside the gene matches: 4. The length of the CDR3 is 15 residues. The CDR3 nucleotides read TGTGCCTGGAGCGGGGGACAGGGGGCAACAGATACGCAGTATTTT. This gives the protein CAWSGGQGATDTQYF.

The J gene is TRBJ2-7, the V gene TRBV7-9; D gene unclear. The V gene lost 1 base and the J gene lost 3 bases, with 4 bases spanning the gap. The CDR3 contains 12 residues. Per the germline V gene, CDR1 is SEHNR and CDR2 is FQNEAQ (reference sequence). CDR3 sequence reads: CASSLVDYEQYF. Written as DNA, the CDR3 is TGTGCCAGCAGCTTAGTAGACTACGAGCAGTACTTC.

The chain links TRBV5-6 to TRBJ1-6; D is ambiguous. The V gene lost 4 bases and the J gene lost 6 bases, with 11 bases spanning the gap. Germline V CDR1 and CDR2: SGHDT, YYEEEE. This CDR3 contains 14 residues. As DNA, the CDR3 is TGTGCCAGCAGCCCGGACCTAGCTAATTCACCCCTCCACTTT. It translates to CASSPDLANSPLHF.

CDR3 residues: CASSPPRGKSTDTQYF. CDR3 coding DNA: TGTGCCAGCAGCCCCCCCAGGGGAAAAAGCACAGATACGCAGTATTTT. The J gene is TRBJ2-3, the V gene TRBV28, with D perhaps TRBD1 (6 bases). This CDR3 contains 16 residues. Germline lookup yields CDR1 MDHEN and CDR2 SYDVKM. V was shortened by 6 bases and J by 0 bases, with 16 bases between the two germline ends. Variable domain in full (rest from reference TRBV28 and TRBJ2-3): DVKVTQSSRYLVKRTGEKVFLECVQDMDHENMFWYRQDPGLGLRLIYFSYDVKMKEKGDIPEGYSVSREKKERFSLILESASTNQTSMYLCASSPPRGKSTDTQYFGPGTRLTVL.

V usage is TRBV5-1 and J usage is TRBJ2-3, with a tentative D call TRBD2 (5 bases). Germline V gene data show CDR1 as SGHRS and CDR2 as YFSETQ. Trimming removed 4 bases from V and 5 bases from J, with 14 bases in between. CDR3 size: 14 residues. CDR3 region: CASSASGIEDTQYF. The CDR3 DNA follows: TGCGCCAGCAGCGCGAGCGGAATTGAAGATACGCAGTATTTT.

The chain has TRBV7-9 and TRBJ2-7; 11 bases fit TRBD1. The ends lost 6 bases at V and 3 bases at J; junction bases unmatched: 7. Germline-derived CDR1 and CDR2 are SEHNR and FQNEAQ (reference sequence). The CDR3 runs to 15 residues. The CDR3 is CASSPTGTGGYEQYF. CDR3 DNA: TGTGCCAGCAGTCCAACCGGGACAGGGGGCTACGAGCAGTACTTC.

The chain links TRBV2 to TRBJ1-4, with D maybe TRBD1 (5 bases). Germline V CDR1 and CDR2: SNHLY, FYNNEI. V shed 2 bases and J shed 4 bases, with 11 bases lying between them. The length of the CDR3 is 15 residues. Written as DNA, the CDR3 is TGTGCCAGCAGTGAATGGGCGGGGCATAATGAAAAACTGTTTTTT. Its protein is CASSEWAGHNEKLFF.

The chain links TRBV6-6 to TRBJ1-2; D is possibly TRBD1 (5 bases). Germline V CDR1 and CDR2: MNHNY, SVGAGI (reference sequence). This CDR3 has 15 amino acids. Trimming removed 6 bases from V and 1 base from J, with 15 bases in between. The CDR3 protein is CASRPLLTDNYGYTF. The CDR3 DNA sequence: TGTGCCAGCAGACCACTATTGACAGATAACTATGGCTACACCTTC.

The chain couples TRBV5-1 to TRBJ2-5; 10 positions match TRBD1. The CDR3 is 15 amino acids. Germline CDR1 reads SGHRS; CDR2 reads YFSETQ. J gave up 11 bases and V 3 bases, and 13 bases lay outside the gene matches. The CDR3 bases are TGCGCCAGCAGCTCGAAGACAGGGGGCCTGCAATTACAGTACTTC. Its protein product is CASSSKTGGLQLQYF.

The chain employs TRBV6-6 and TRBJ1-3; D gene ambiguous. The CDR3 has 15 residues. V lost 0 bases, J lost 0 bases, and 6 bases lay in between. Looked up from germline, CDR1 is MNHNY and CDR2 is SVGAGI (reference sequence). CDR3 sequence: CASSYSRSSGNTIYF. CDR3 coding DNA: TGTGCCAGCAGTTACTCTCGGAGCTCTGGAAACACCATATATTTT.

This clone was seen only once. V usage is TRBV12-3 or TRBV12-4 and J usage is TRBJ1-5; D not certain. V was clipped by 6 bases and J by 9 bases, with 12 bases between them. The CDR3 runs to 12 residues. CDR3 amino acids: CASSSIGGPQHF. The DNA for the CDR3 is TGTGCCAGCAGCTCCATCGGTGGGCCCCAGCATTTT.

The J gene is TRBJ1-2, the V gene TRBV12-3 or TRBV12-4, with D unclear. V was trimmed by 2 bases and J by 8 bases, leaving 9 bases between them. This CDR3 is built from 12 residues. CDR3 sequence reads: CASSLMGRGYTF. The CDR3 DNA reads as TGTGCCAGCAGTTTAATGGGGAGAGGCTACACCTTC.

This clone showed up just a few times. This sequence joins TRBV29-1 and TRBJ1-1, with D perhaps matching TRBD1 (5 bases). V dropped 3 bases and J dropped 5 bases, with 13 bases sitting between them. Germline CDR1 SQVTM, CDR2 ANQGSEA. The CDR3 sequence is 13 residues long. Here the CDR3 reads CSVEYGEGTEAFF. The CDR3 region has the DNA TGCAGCGTTGAGTACGGGGAGGGGACTGAAGCTTTCTTT.